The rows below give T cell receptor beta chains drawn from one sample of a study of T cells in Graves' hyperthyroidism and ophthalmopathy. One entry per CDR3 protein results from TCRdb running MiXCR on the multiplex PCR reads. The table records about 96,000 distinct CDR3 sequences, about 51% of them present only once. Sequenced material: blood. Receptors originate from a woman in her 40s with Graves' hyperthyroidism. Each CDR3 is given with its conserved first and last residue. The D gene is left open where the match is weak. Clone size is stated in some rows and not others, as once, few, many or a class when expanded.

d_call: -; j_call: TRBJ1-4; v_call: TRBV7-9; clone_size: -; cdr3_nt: TGTGCCAGCAGCCCCGACGGGCAGGGTGCGGAAAAACTGTTTTTT; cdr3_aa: CASSPDGQGAEKLFF
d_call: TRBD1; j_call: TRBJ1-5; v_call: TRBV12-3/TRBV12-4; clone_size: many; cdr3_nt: TGTGCCAGCAAGTATGGGACAGGGAACGTAGGTCAGCCCCAGCATTTT; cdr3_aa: CASKYGTGNVGQPQHF
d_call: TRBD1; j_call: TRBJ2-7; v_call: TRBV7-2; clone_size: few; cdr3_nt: TGTGCCAGCAGCTCAAGGGACAGGACCTACGAGCAGTACTTC; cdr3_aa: CASSSRDRTYEQYF
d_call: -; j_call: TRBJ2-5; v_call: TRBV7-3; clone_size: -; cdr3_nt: TGTGCCAGCGCTCGGGGGCGGGGCCCAGAGACCCAGTACTTC; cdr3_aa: CASARGRGPETQYF
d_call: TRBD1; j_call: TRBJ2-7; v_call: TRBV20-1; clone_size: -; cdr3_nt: TGCAGTGCTAGGGGGGGGACAGGGGGCCCGTACGAGCAGTACTTC; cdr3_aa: CSARGGTGGPYEQYF
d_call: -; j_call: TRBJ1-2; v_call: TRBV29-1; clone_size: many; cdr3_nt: TGCAGCGTTGCGGGGGGAGAGGTTAACTATGGCTACACCTTC; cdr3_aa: CSVAGGEVNYGYTF
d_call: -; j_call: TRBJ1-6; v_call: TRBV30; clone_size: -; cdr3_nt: TGTGCCTCAGCAGGGTCACATAATTCACCCCTCCACTTT; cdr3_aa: CASAGSHNSPLHF
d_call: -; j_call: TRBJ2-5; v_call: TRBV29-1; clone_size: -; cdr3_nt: TGCAGCGTTGCAGGGCCAGAGACCCAGTACTTC; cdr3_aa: CSVAGPETQYF
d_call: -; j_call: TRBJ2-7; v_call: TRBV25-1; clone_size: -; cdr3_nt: TGTGCCAGCAGTGCTAGGGGGGGGTCCGAGCAGTACTTC; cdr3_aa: CASSARGGSEQYF
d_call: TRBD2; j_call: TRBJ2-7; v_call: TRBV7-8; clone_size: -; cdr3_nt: TGTGCCAGCACCCCTGCGGGACTAGCTACCTACGAGCAGTACTTC; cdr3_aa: CASTPAGLATYEQYF
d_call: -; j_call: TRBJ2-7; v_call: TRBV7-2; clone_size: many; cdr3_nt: TGTGCCAGCAGCTTAGGGGGGGCGGCGGGAGCTCCCTACGAGCAGTACTTC; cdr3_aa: CASSLGGAAGAPYEQYF
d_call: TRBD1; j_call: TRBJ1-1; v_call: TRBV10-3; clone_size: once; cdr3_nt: TGTGCCATCGCCGGACAGGGGGCGGAAGCTTTCTTT; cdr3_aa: CAIAGQGAEAFF
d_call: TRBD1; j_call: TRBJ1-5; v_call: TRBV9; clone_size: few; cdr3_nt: TGTGCCAGCAGCTTAGTCGTGCGGACAGGGGGGGCGTACGAGCATTTT; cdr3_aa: CASSLVVRTGGAYEHF
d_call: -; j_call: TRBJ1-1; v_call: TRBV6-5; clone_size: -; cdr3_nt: TGTGCCAGCAGTTTTCGGTCCAACACTGAAGCTTTCTTT; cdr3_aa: CASSFRSNTEAFF
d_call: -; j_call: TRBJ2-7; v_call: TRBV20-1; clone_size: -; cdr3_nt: TGCAGTGCTAGAGGGCAGGCCACCTACGAGCAGTACTTC; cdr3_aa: CSARGQATYEQYF
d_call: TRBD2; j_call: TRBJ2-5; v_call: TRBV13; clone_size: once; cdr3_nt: TGTGCCAGCAGCAAGGCGGGGGGCGAGACCCAGTACTTC; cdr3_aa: CASSKAGGETQYF
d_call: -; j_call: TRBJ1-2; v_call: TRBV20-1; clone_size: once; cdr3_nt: TGCAGTGCCATCGTACAGGTGGTCTATGGCTACACCTTC; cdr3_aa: CSAIVQVVYGYTF
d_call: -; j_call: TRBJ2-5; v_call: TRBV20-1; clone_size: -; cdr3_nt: TGCAGTGCTAGCGGGTACCAAGAGACCCAGTACTTC; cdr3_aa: CSASGYQETQYF
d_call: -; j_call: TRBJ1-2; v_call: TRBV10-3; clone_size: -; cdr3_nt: TGTGCCATCAAGGATAACAGCAGCTTAAACAGAGACTATGGCTACACCTTC; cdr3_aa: CAIKDNSSLNRDYGYTF
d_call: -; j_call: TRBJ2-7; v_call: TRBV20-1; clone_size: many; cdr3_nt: TGCAGTGCAACCTACAGGTTTGAGCAGTACTTC; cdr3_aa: CSATYRFEQYF
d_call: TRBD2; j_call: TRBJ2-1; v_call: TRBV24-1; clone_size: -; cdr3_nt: TGTGCCACCACCCGGGGGACTAACGATGAGCAGTTCTTC; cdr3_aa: CATTRGTNDEQFF
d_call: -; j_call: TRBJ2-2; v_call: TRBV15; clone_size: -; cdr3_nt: TGTGCCACCAGCACTAGAGGCGGGGAGCTGTTTTTT; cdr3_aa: CATSTRGGELFF
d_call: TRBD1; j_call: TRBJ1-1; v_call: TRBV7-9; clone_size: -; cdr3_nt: TGTGCCAGCAGCCCCGGGACAGCTGAAGCTTTCTTT; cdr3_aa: CASSPGTAEAFF
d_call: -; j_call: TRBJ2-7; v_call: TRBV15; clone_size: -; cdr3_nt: TGTGCCACCAGCAGAGTGGGGGCGAGGCACGAGCAGTACTTC; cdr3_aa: CATSRVGARHEQYF
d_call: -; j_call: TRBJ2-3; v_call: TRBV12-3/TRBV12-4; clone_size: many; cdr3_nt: TGTGCCAGCAGCGTACAGTTCCCAGATACGCAGTATTTT; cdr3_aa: CASSVQFPDTQYF
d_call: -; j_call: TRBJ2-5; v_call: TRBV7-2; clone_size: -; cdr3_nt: TGTGCCAGCAGCTTCATCGGGCAAGAGACCCAGTGCTTC; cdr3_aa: CASSFIGQETQCF
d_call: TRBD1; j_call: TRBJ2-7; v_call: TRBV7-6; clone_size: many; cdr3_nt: TGTGCCAGCAGCTACGGACAGGGGTTCGCCGAGCAGTACTTC; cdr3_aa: CASSYGQGFAEQYF
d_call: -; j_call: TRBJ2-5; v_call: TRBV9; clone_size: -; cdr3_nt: TGTGCCAGCAGAGGTGAAGGGGGGGACGAGACCCAGTACTTC; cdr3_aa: CASRGEGGDETQYF
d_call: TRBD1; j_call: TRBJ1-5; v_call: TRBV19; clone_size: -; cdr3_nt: TGTGCCAGTACCGGAGCCGGGACAGGGGAGGACCAGCCCCAGCATTTT; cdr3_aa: CASTGAGTGEDQPQHF
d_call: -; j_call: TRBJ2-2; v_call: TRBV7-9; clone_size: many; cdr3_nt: TGTGCCAGCAGCTTAGGGGAGCTGTTTTTT; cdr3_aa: CASSLGELFF
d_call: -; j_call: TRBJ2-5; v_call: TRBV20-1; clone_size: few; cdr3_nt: TGCAGTGGATTAGCCGGAGGACAGGAGACCCAGTACTTC; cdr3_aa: CSGLAGGQETQYF
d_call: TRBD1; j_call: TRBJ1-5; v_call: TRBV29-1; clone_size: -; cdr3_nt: TGCAGCGAGGGACAGGGGAATCAGCCCCAGCATTTT; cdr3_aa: CSEGQGNQPQHF
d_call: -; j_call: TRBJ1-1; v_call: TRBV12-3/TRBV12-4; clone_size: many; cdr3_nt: TGTGCCAGCAGTTTGGGCACAGGGCTCACTGAAGCTTTCTTT; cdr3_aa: CASSLGTGLTEAFF
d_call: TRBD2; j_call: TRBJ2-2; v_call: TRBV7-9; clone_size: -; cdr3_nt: TGTGCCAGCAGTTACCTAGCGGGACTGGCCGGGGAGCTGTTTTTT; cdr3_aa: CASSYLAGLAGELFF
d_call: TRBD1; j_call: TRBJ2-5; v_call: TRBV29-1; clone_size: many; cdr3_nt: TGCAGCTCCAAAGAGCAGGGGGCGCGGGAGACCCAGTACTTC; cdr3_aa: CSSKEQGARETQYF